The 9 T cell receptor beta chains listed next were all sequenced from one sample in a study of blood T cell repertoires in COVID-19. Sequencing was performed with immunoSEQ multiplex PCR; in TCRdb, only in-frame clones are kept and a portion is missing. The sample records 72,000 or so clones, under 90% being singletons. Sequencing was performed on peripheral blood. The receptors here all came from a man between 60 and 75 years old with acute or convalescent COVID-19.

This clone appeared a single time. The CDR3 spells CAIRRQQGTSDEQFF. CDR3 sequence (DNA): TGTGCCATCAGGAGGCAACAGGGGACTAGCGATGAGCAGTTCTTC. The chain joins TRBV10-3 to TRBJ2-1, with 10 bases aligning to TRBD2. This CDR3 contains 15 residues. Germline lookup yields CDR1 ENHRY and CDR2 SYGVKD. J lost 8 bases, V lost 6 bases, and 10 bases had no gene match.

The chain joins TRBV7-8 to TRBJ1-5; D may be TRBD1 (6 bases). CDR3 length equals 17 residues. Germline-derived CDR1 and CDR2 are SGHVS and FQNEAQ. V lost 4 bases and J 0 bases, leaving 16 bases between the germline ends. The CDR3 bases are TGTGCCAGCAGCTGGTCCGGGACACTATTTAGCAATCAGCCCCAGCATTTT. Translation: CASSWSGTLFSNQPQHF.

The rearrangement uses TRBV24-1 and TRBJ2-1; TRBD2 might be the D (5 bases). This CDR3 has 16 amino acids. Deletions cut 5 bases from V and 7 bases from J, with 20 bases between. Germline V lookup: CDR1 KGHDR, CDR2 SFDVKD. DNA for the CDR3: TGTGCCACCAGTGGCCACAGCGGAGAGTACTCAAATGAGCAGTTCTTC. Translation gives CATSGHSGEYSNEQFF.

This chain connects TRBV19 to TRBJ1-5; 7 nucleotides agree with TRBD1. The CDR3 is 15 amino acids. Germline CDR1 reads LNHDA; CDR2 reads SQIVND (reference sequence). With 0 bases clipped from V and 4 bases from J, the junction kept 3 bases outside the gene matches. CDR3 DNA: TGTGCCAGTAGTATAGAACAGGGGTTTAATCAGCCCCAGCATTTT. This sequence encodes CASSIEQGFNQPQHF.

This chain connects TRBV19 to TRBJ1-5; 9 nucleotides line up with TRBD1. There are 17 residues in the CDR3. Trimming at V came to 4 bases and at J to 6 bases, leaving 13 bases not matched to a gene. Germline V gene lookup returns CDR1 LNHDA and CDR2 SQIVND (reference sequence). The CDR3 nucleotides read TGTGCCAGTAGTACGCTAGGACTACAGGGGGCTTTTCAGCCCCAGCATTTT. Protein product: CASSTLGLQGAFQPQHF.

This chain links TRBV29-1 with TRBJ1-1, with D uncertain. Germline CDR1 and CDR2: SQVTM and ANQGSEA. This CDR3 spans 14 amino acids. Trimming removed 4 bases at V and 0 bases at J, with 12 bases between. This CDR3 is CSVGTQLMNTEAFF. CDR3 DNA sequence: TGCAGCGTTGGTACTCAACTGATGAACACTGAAGCTTTCTTT.

The CDR3 coding sequence is TGTGCCAGCAGTCCGGGACAGGATCATCAGCCCCAGCATTTT. Residues: CASSPGQDHQPQHF. The gene calls are TRBV6-6 and TRBJ1-5; 8 bases agree with TRBD1. Germline V CDR1 and CDR2: MNHNY, SVGAGI (reference sequence). The CDR3 length is 14 residues. V shed 5 bases and J 5 bases; nucleotides not matched to a gene: 5.

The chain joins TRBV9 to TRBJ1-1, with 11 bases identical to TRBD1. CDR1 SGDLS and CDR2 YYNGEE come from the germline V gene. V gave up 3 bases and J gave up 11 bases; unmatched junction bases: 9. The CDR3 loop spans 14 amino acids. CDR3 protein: CASSEERDRGEAFF. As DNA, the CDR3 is TGTGCCAGCAGCGAAGAACGGGACAGGGGGGAGGCTTTCTTT.

CDR3 nucleotides: TGTGCCAGCTCACTTTCGGGAGGGAAGGGTGAAGCTTTCTTT. Residues: CASSLSGGKGEAFF. The chain has TRBV18 and TRBJ1-1; D is unclear. The CDR3 extends over 14 amino acids. The germline V gene encodes CDR1 KGHSH and CDR2 LQKENI. V lost 4 bases to trimming and J lost 7 bases, with 16 bases between them.